The clone carrying this TCR beta chain is a singleton in its sample. The junction does not match germline at one end; this may be a read error. Three rounds of nested PCR, following a modified ARM-PCR protocol, produced the TCRbeta library. Via MiXCR, TCRdb re-called the multiplex PCR reads, giving one row per CDR3 protein. The sample has approximately 75,000 distinct CDR3 sequences, under 80% seen once; the top ten hold 10% to 15%. This CDR3 contains 15 residues. Germline V gives CDR1 SQVTM, CDR2 ANQGSEA. This sample was taken from a study of tumor and adjacent non-tumor tissue in lung cancer. No cell sorting was done before RNA was extracted from the tissue.

The TCR comes from a woman aged 50 to 65 with non-small cell lung cancer. Material for sequencing was lung tumor tissue. The chain has TRBV29-1 and TRBJ2-5; tentative D call: TRBD2 (5 bases). The CDR3 DNA follows: TGTAGCGTCTTTATAAGAATGGGAACACTAGGGACCCAGTACTTC. Amino acid sequence: CSVFIRMGTLGTQYF.